Each of the 5 T cell receptor beta chains below was sequenced from the same sample in a study of response to subunit inactivated influenza vaccine. TCRdb called the RT-PCR reads again in MiXCR, with one record for every CDR3 protein. The table shows around 540,000 distinct CDR3 sequences, with 12% occurring only once. Source: PBMCs from blood, taken on the day of vaccination. All receptors derive from a man in his fifties or sixties who received an inactivated influenza vaccine.

This clonotype was counted at least ten times. This sequence joins TRBV24-1 and TRBJ2-3; TRBD1 or TRBD2 may be the D gene (5 bases each). Trimming shortened V by 9 bases and J by 1 base, and 16 bases separated the two germline ends. CDR1 and CDR2 (germline): KGHDR, SFDVKD. The CDR3 loop spans 15 amino acids. CDR3 sequence: CATSRGRDGTDTQYF. The CDR3 bases are TGTGCCACCTCGAGGGGCCGCGACGGCACAGATACGCAGTATTTT.

This clonotype has just a few counts. The genes are TRBV20-1 and TRBJ2-7, with 7 nucleotides matching TRBD1. CDR3 size: 13 residues. Per the germline V gene, CDR1 is DFQATT and CDR2 is SNEGSKA (reference sequence). Germline trimming cut 1 base from V and 3 bases from J; bases unmatched to any gene: 3. The CDR3, as DNA: TGCAGTGCTAGAGGCTCAGGGGGCTACGAGCAGTACTTC. It is translated as CSARGSGGYEQYF.

This clonotype has a count of ten or more. The gene calls are TRBV20-1 and TRBJ2-7, with 7 bases matching TRBD1. From germline, CDR1 is DFQATT and CDR2 SNEGSKA (reference sequence). V gave up 3 bases and J gave up 3 bases; unmatched junction bases: 14. This CDR3 is 16 amino acids long. The CDR3 spells CSARGNRDRTFYEQYF. The CDR3 DNA reads TGCAGTGCTAGGGGCAACCGGGACAGAACCTTCTACGAGCAGTACTTC.

This clonotype has at least ten counts. V gene TRBV12-3 or TRBV12-4 combines with J gene TRBJ1-2, with 7 bases lining up with TRBD1. The junction had 9 bases not matched to a gene; V was cut back by 3 bases and J by 2 bases. The CDR3 is made up of 16 amino acids. CDR3: CASSLAGTAPNYGYTF. CDR3 coding DNA: TGTGCCAGCAGTTTGGCCGGGACAGCACCAAACTATGGCTACACCTTC.

This clonotype occurred a few times. This chain's CDR3 is CASSLRAGSTEAFF. The CDR3 DNA follows: TGTGCCAGCAGCTTGCGGGCAGGAAGCACTGAAGCTTTCTTT. The gene calls are TRBV7-9 and TRBJ1-1; D call uncertain. The V gene's germline CDR1 is SEHNR and CDR2 FQNEAQ (reference sequence). Trimming cost V 3 bases and J 4 bases, with 12 bases left between them. This CDR3 contains 14 residues.